The sequence of this T cell receptor beta chain was determined in a study of technical replicates of blood from several donors. The length of the CDR3 is 15 residues. V was clipped by 2 bases and J by 4 bases; unmatched bases: 5. Germline V lookup: CDR1 MNHEY, CDR2 SVGAGI. Method: immunoSEQ multiplex PCR; TCRdb's copy keeps in-frame clones and lacks some. The sample carries roughly 15,000 clones, under 85% recorded once. Sequenced input: PBMCs. The chain joins TRBV6-5 to TRBJ2-1; 7 bases match TRBD1. This clonotype was sampled from a human donor in good health. This chain's CDR3 is CASSYRQGGYNEQFF. The CDR3 DNA follows: TGTGCCAGCAGTTACCGACAGGGTGGTTACAATGAGCAGTTCTTC.